One sample yielded the 10 T cell receptor beta chains listed below, sequenced in a study of shared clonotypes between healthy human individuals. As defined, naive CD8 cells were CD45RO-negative and positively selected for CCR7, with terminally differentiated effector memory CD45RA+ cells excluded. Using immunoSEQ multiplex PCR, the repertoire was profiled, and TCRdb retains in-frame clones only, with some absent. Of 700,000 to 950,000 clones listed, around 96% were seen once; the top ten hold around 0.25%. Source material: naive CD8+ T cells sorted from blood. All receptors derive from a man between 25 and 39 years old in good health.

J is TRBJ2-4 and V is TRBV7-9; D unclear. This CDR3 region has 13 residues. Trimming shortened V by 0 bases and J by 7 bases, and 7 bases separated the two germline ends. Germline V gives CDR1 SEHNR, CDR2 FQNEAQ (reference sequence). The CDR3 protein is CASSLAAANIQYF. The CDR3 bases are TGTGCCAGCAGCTTAGCGGCAGCTAACATTCAGTACTTC.

This rearrangement joins TRBV2 to TRBJ2-1; 8 nucleotides agree with TRBD2. This CDR3 has 17 amino acids. Germline V CDR1 and CDR2: SNHLY, FYNNEI. J gave up 3 bases and V 2 bases, and 9 bases lay outside the gene matches. The CDR3 DNA sequence: TGTGCCAGCAGTGAACAGTGGGGCGGGAGGAGCTACAATGAGCAGTTCTTC. Amino acid sequence: CASSEQWGGRSYNEQFF.

This chain links TRBV7-3 with TRBJ2-1, with 14 bases identical to TRBD2. The germline V gene encodes CDR1 SGHTA and CDR2 FQGTGA. The CDR3 sequence is 15 residues long. Losses at the gene ends were 5 bases for V and 8 bases for J; bases not matched to a gene: 5. CDR3 in DNA: TGTGCCAGCAGCCAGGGGACTAGCGGGAGCGATGAGCAGTTCTTC. It codes for CASSQGTSGSDEQFF.

The chain is built from TRBV7-9 and TRBJ2-7; no definite D call. Per germline, CDR1 SEHNR and CDR2 FQNEAQ (reference sequence). The CDR3 totals 11 residues. The DNA for the CDR3 is TGTGCAGTGCAGTCCTCCTACGAGCAGTACTTC. Translation gives CAVQSSYEQYF.

Comments on this clone: This sample includes further DNA sequences coding for the same CDR3. The gene calls are TRBV27 and TRBJ2-7; 8 bases map to TRBD1. The CDR3 totals 14 residues. V lost 6 bases, J lost 3 bases, and 7 bases stayed unmatched. In germline, CDR1 is MNHEY, CDR2 SMNVEV (reference sequence). CDR3 residues: CASRPGTGGYEQYF. CDR3 DNA sequence: TGTGCCAGCAGACCTGGGACAGGAGGCTACGAGCAGTACTTC.

CDR3 amino acids: CASSVVSQNEQFF. The CDR3 DNA reads TGTGCCAGCAGCGTAGTGTCCCAGAATGAGCAGTTCTTC. The rearrangement links TRBV9 to TRBJ2-1; no definite D call. Trimming stripped 0 bases from V and 7 bases from J, with 8 bases between. Per the germline V gene, CDR1 is SGDLS and CDR2 is YYNGEE. This CDR3 contains 13 residues. Combining the CDR3 with reference TRBV9 and TRBJ2-1 gives the whole variable domain DSGVTQTPKHLITATGQRVTLRCSPRSGDLSVYWYQQSLDQGLQFLIQYYNGEERAKGNILERFSAQQFPDLHSELNLSSLELGDSALYFCASSVVSQNEQFFGPGTRLTVL.

The V and J genes are TRBV7-2 and TRBJ2-4, with unresolved D. The V end lost 1 base, the J end lost 0 bases, and 7 bases lay between the germline ends. The CDR3 is made up of 15 amino acids. The germline gives CDR1 SGHTA, CDR2 FQGNSA. The CDR3 nucleotides are TGTGCCAGCAGCTTAGGCCCGCTAGCCAAAAACATTCAGTACTTC. Amino acids: CASSLGPLAKNIQYF.

The V and J genes are TRBV11-2 and TRBJ1-2; unclear D gene. Germline V lookup: CDR1 SGHAT, CDR2 FQNNGV. V lost 0 bases to trimming and J lost 4 bases, with 12 bases between them. There are 15 residues in the CDR3. The CDR3 DNA sequence: TGTGCCAGCAGCTTAGATATTACAGAAGTCTATGGCTACACCTTC. It codes for CASSLDITEVYGYTF.

The gene calls are TRBV21-1 and TRBJ2-7. TRBV21-1 constitutes a pseudogene. The CDR3 has 14 residues. CDR3 in amino acids: CATSTNSGTYEQYF. CDR3 DNA: TGTGCCACCAGTACTAACTCTGGGACCTACGAGCAGTACTTC.

The V call is TRBV11-2, the J call TRBJ2-5, with D uncertain. Germline CDR1 SGHAT, CDR2 FQNNGV. Deletions cut 7 bases from V and 2 bases from J, with 11 bases between. This CDR3 spans 13 amino acids. CDR3 nucleotides: TGTGCCAGCAATCCAACGTCGCAAGAGACCCAGTACTTC. It specifies CASNPTSQETQYF.